This T cell receptor (beta chain) emerged from a study of T cell repertoires in ileal Crohn's disease. Eligibility required adulthood, ileal or ileocolonic Crohn's disease and indicated ileocolonic resection. Per sample, about 500 nanograms of biopsy DNA were TCRB immunosequenced. Using immunoSEQ multiplex PCR, the repertoire was profiled, and TCRdb retains in-frame clones only, with some absent. The table includes roughly 7,200 clones, under 85% detected once. To note about this clone: Its target is unknown.

CDR1 is MRHNA, CDR2 SNTAGT, per germline. CDR3 length equals 13 residues. The V and J ends lost 8 bases and 4 bases respectively, with 12 bases between them. Study conclusions and caveats: Every patient over 26.8% clonality showed endoscopic recurrence. Compared with CD4 T cells, sorted CD8 cells carried more expanded clones.

This receptor was identified in an adult with Crohn's disease. Input material: ileal tissue. V is TRBV6-4 and J is TRBJ2-1; a weak D match, TRBD2 (5 bases). In DNA form, the CDR3 reads TGTGCCAGCGCCGAGGAGGATTACAATGAGCAGTTCTTC. Its translation: CASAEEDYNEQFF.